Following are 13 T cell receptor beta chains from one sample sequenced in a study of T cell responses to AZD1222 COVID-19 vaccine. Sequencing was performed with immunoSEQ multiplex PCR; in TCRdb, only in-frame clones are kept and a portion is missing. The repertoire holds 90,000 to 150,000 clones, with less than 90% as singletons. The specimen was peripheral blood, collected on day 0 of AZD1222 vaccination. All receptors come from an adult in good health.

The CDR3 protein is CASSQGGVGDSPLHF. The CDR3 nucleotides are TGTGCCAGCAGCCAAGGTGGGGTAGGTGATTCACCCCTCCACTTT. The rearrangement links TRBV4-2 to TRBJ1-6; D gene unclear. CDR1 is LGHNA, CDR2 YNFKEQ, per germline. V was trimmed by 1 base and J by 8 bases, leaving 12 bases between them. The CDR3 runs 15 residues.

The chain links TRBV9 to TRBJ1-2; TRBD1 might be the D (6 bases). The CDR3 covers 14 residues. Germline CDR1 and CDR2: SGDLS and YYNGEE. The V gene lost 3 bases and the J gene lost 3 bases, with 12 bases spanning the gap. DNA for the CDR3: TGTGCCAGCAGCGGCCTACAGGGATACTATGGCTACACCTTC. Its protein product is CASSGLQGYYGYTF.

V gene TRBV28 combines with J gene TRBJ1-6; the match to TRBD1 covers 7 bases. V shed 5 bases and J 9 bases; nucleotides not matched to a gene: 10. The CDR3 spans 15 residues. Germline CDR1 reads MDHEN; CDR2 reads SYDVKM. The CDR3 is CASSPRQGNGSPLHF. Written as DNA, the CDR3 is TGTGCCAGCAGTCCCAGACAGGGAAACGGTTCACCCCTCCACTTT.

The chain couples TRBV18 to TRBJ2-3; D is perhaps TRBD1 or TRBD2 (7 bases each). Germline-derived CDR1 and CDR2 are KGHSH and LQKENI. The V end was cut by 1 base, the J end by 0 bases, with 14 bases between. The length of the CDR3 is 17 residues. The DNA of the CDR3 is TGTGCCAGCTCACCACTGGGAGGGACAGAAAGCACAGATACGCAGTATTTT. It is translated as CASSPLGGTESTDTQYF.

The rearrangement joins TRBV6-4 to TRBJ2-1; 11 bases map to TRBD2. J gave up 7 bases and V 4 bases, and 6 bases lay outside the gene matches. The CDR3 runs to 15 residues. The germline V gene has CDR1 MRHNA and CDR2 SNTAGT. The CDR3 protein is CASSVLAGEGNEQFF. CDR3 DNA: TGTGCCAGCAGTGTACTAGCGGGAGAGGGGAATGAGCAGTTCTTC.

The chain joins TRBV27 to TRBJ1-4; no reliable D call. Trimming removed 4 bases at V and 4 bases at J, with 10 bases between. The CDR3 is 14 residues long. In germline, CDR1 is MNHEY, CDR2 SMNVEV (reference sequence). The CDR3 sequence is CASSSGRFNEKLFF. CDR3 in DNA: TGTGCCAGCAGTTCAGGACGGTTTAATGAAAAACTGTTTTTT. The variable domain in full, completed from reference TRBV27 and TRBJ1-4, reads EAQVTQNPRYLITVTGKKLTVTCSQNMNHEYMSWYRQDPGLGLRQIYYSMNVEVTDKGDVPEGYKVSRKEKRNFPLILESPSPNQTSLYFCASSSGRFNEKLFFGSGTQLSVL.

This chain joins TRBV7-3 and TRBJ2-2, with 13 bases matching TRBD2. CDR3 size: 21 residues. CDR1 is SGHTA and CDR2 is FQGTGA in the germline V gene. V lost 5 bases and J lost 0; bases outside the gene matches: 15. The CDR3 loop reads CASSTTAPGLAGASNTGELFF. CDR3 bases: TGTGCCAGCAGCACCACCGCGCCCGGACTAGCGGGAGCATCGAACACCGGGGAGCTGTTTTTT.

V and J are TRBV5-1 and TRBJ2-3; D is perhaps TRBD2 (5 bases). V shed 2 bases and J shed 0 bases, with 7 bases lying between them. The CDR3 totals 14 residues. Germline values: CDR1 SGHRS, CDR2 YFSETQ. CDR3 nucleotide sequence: TGCGCCAGCAGCTTAGGACTTAGCACAGATACGCAGTATTTT. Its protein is CASSLGLSTDTQYF.

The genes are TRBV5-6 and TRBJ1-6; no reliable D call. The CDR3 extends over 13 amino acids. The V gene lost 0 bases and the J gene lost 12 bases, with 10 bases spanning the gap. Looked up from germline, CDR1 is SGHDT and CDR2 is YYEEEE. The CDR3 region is CASSLGSMGPLHF. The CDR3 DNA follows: TGTGCCAGCAGCTTGGGATCCATGGGACCCCTCCACTTT.

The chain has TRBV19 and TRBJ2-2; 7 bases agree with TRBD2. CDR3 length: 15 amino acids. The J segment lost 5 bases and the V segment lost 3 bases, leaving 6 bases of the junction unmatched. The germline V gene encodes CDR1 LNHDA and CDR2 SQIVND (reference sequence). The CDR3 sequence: CASSIRAGVTGELFF. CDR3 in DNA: TGTGCCAGTAGTATCCGGGCGGGAGTTACCGGGGAGCTGTTTTTT.

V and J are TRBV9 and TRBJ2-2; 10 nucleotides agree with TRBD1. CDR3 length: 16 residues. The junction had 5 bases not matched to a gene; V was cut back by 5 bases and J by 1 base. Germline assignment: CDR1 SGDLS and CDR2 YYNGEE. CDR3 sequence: CASRRQGAMNTGELFF. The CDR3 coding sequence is TGTGCCAGCAGGAGACAGGGGGCGATGAACACCGGGGAGCTGTTTTTT.

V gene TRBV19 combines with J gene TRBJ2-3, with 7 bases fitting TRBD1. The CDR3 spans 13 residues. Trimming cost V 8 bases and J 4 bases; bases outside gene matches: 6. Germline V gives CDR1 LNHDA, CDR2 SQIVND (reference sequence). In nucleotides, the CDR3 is TGTGCCAGTTCACCGGGACAGCCAGATACGCAGTATTTT. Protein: CASSPGQPDTQYF.

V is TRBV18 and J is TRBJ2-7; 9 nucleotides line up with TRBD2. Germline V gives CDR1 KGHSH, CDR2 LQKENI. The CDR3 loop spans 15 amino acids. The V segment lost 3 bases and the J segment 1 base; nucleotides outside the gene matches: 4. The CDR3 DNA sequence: TGTGCCAGCTCACCTAGCGGGAGTGGGTCCTACGAGCAGTACTTC. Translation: CASSPSGSGSYEQYF.